The 19 T cell receptor beta chains in this list originate from one sample, sequenced in a study of blood T cells in healthy people across ages. Through a sample-barcoded 5' primer and a J-beta primer mix, a second PCR was run for 7 to 11 cycles. TCRdb processed the 5' RACE reads anew with MiXCR; each CDR3 protein has one entry. The sample holds around 1.1 million distinct CDR3 sequences, roughly two fifths seen once. Sequencing was performed on blood. Every receptor here comes from a man aged 18-30 years in good health.

This clonotype was found a few times. The chain couples TRBV7-2 to TRBJ1-1; D is unresolved. V lost 1 base to trimming and J lost 1 base, with 7 bases between them. This CDR3 is built from 14 residues. Germline V gives CDR1 SGHTA, CDR2 FQGNSA. The CDR3 sequence is CASSLDGENTEAFF. CDR3 DNA: TGTGCCAGCAGCTTAGACGGAGAGAACACTGAAGCTTTCTTT.

This clonotype was counted only a few times. CDR3 loop: CSASERGGGNEQFF. In DNA form, the CDR3 reads TGCAGTGCTAGTGAGCGGGGGGGCGGAAATGAGCAGTTCTTC. The chain employs TRBV20-1 and TRBJ2-1; 10 nucleotides line up with TRBD2. Trimming removed 3 bases from V and 7 bases from J; junction bases left unmatched: 6. This CDR3 has 14 residues. Germline CDR1 and CDR2: DFQATT and SNEGSKA (reference sequence).

The table lists this clonotype with many counts. In DNA form, the CDR3 reads TGCAGTGCTAGTTTTCGGGGGTCTAGCACAGATACGCAGTATTTT. Encoded protein: CSASFRGSSTDTQYF. V gene TRBV20-1 combines with J gene TRBJ2-3; D perhaps matches TRBD2 (6 bases). The CDR3 consists of 15 residues. V was clipped by 3 bases and J by 0 bases, with 13 bases between them. Germline CDR1 reads DFQATT; CDR2 reads SNEGSKA (reference sequence).

This clonotype was recorded at least ten times. The chain combines TRBV12-3 or TRBV12-4 with TRBJ1-1; the D gene is possibly TRBD1 (5 bases). V lost 5 bases, J lost 7 bases, and 8 bases lay in between. This CDR3 has 11 amino acids. CDR3 residues: CASSRQGEAFF. CDR3 sequence (DNA): TGTGCCAGCAGTCGCCAGGGTGAAGCTTTCTTT.

This clonotype was seen a handful of times. This chain links TRBV20-1 with TRBJ2-5; 8 bases are shared with TRBD1. This CDR3 is 14 amino acids long. Germline CDR1 reads DFQATT; CDR2 reads SNEGSKA (reference sequence). V dropped 3 bases and J dropped 11; count of bases not matched to a gene: 14. The CDR3 sequence is CSASHRGAYNEQYF. Here the CDR3 DNA reads TGCAGTGCTAGTCACAGGGGGGCCTACAATGAGCAGTACTTC.

This clonotype came up a few times. The V and J genes are TRBV27 and TRBJ2-5; possibly TRBD1 for D (7 bases). V dropped 6 bases and J dropped 7 bases, with 15 bases sitting between them. The germline gives CDR1 MNHEY, CDR2 SMNVEV (reference sequence). The CDR3 extends over 13 amino acids. CDR3 DNA sequence: TGTGCCAGCAGAACAGGGGTCGGGGGGACCCAGTACTTC. It is translated as CASRTGVGGTQYF.

This rearrangement joins TRBV12-3 or TRBV12-4 to TRBJ2-3; 14 bases align to TRBD2. J was trimmed by 5 bases and V by 2 bases; bases with no gene match: 3. There are 16 residues in the CDR3. CDR3 protein: CASSLPTSGGVDTQYF. The CDR3 nucleotides are TGTGCCAGCAGTTTACCGACTAGCGGGGGGGTAGATACGCAGTATTTT.

The chain combines TRBV3-1 with TRBJ2-1, with a weak D call TRBD2 (7 bases). Trimming removed 4 bases at V and 4 bases at J, with 23 bases between. The CDR3 spans 18 residues. The germline V gene encodes CDR1 LGHDT and CDR2 YNNKEL (reference sequence). As DNA, the CDR3 is TGTGCCAGCAGCCCCTTCCTGGGCGGGGGCGGAAAGTACAATGAGCAGTTCTTC. This encodes CASSPFLGGGGKYNEQFF.

In DNA, the CDR3 is TGTGCCAGCAGTGAACGGTGGGGCGGAGGTGGCTACACCTTC. It is translated as CASSERWGGGGYTF. The chain couples TRBV6-1 to TRBJ1-2; possibly TRBD1 for D (5 bases). Trimming pared 2 bases from V and 7 bases from J, leaving 14 bases between. This CDR3 spans 14 amino acids. Germline assignment: CDR1 MNHNS and CDR2 SASEGT.

The V call is TRBV4-1, the J call TRBJ2-1, with D perhaps TRBD1 or TRBD2 (5 bases each). The V end was cut by 6 bases, the J end by 8 bases, with 17 bases between. Germline V CDR1 and CDR2: MGHRA, YSYEKL. The CDR3 is made up of 14 amino acids. CDR3 coding DNA: TGCGCCAGCAGACCTATGGGGGTCTTGGATGAGCAGTTCTTC. Protein product: CASRPMGVLDEQFF.

The chain is built from TRBV12-3 or TRBV12-4 and TRBJ2-7; D assignment may be TRBD1 or TRBD2 (5 bases each). The CDR3 is made up of 13 amino acids. Trimming removed 5 bases at V and 5 bases at J, with 13 bases between. The CDR3 loop reads CASSPPGRNEQYF. CDR3 DNA sequence: TGTGCCAGCAGTCCCCCGGGGCGTAACGAGCAGTACTTC.

As for this clonotype: The junction differs from germline at one of its ends, possibly a read error. The chain is built from TRBV28 and TRBJ2-5, with a weak D call TRBD2 (6 bases). The germline gives CDR1 MDHEN, CDR2 SYDVKM. The CDR3 covers 15 residues. The CDR3 DNA reads as TGTGCCGGCAGTGCCCCGACTAGTGAAAAAGAGACCCAGTACTTC. This encodes CAGSAPTSEKETQYF.

This clonotype was seen repeatedly, ten times or more. The V call is TRBV12-3 or TRBV12-4, the J call TRBJ1-5; a weak D match, TRBD1 (5 bases). The CDR3 contains 13 residues. Trimming shortened V by 6 bases and J by 3 bases, and 9 bases separated the two germline ends. CDR3 in DNA: TGTGCCAGCAGGCAGGGTGTCAATCAGCCCCAGCATTTT. Amino acid sequence: CASRQGVNQPQHF.

This clonotype was seen a few times. The CDR3 coding sequence is TGTGCCAGCAGCCAGCAGACTAGGGAAGAGACCCAGTACTTC. It translates to CASSQQTREETQYF. V gene TRBV3-1 combines with J gene TRBJ2-5; possibly TRBD2 for D (6 bases). Germline V gene sequence: CDR1 LGHDT, CDR2 YNNKEL (reference sequence). This CDR3 spans 14 amino acids. The V gene lost 3 bases and the J gene lost 3 bases, with 11 bases spanning the gap.

The table lists this clonotype with a few counts. The chain couples TRBV7-2 to TRBJ2-1; D may match TRBD1 or TRBD2 (5 bases each). The DNA end is more similar to TRBJ2-7, so the J call may be wrong. The germline gives CDR1 SGHTA, CDR2 FQGNSA. CDR3 length: 15 residues. CDR3 DNA: TGTGCCAGCAGCTTTGATCGGGGCTCCTACAATGAGCAGTACTTC. Its translation is CASSFDRGSYNEQYF.

The sample holds many counts of this clonotype. The rearrangement joins TRBV6-5 to TRBJ2-3; tentative D call: TRBD2 (5 bases). Germline-derived CDR1 and CDR2 are MNHEY and SVGAGI. CDR3 length: 16 amino acids. Trimming removed 7 bases from V and 0 bases from J, with 17 bases in between. This CDR3 is CASTGLLLTSTDTQYF. For the CDR3, the DNA is TGTGCCAGCACCGGACTCCTTTTAACTAGCACAGATACGCAGTATTTT.

The V and J genes are TRBV5-1 and TRBJ2-7, with 7 bases lining up with TRBD1. Unmatched junction bases numbered 4, after V lost 2 bases and J lost 2 bases. The germline CDR1 and CDR2 sequences are SGHRS and YFSETQ. The CDR3 length is 14 residues. The CDR3 here is CASSFRDSPYEQYF. CDR3 sequence (DNA): TGCGCCAGCAGCTTCCGGGACAGCCCCTACGAGCAGTACTTC.

The DNA for the CDR3 is TGCAGTGCTAGAGGGACTAGCGGGGGGAGCTCCTACAATGAGCAGTTCTTC. It codes for CSARGTSGGSSYNEQFF. V usage is TRBV20-1 and J usage is TRBJ2-1; 14 nucleotides match TRBD2. The trim removed 1 base at V and 0 bases at J, leaving 2 bases unmatched. This CDR3 contains 17 residues. Germline CDR1 is DFQATT and CDR2 is SNEGSKA (reference sequence).

The chain carries TRBV3-1 and TRBJ2-2; 7 nucleotides line up with TRBD1. Germline V gene lookup returns CDR1 LGHDT and CDR2 YNNKEL (reference sequence). The CDR3 runs 15 residues. Trimming at V came to 3 bases and at J to 0 bases, leaving 1 base not matched to a gene. Written as DNA, the CDR3 is TGTGCCAGCAGCCACGGGACAGCGAACACCGGGGAGCTGTTTTTT. Its translation: CASSHGTANTGELFF.